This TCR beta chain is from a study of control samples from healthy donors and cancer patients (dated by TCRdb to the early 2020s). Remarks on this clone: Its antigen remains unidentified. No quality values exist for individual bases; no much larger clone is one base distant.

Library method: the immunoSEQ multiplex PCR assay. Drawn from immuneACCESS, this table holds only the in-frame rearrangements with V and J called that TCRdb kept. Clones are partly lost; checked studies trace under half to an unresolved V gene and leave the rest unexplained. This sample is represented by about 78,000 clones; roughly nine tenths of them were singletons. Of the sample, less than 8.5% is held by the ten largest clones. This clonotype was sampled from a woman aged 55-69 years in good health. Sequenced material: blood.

The nucleotide sequence is TGCAGCGTTGAAGAGTTCCTAGCGGGCCCCAATGAGCAGTTCTTC. It specifies CSVEEFLAGPNEQFF. The V gene is TRBV29-1 and the J gene is TRBJ2-1; 8 bases in between match TRBD2. Sequences SQVTM (CDR1) and ANQGSEA (CDR2) are obtained from the germline V gene. Trimming takes 0 bases off V and 6 bases off J; junction bases not matched to a gene: 7. Taken from cysteine to phenylalanine, the CDR3 has 15 residues. CDR3 DNA only is kept here, 45 bases in frame from base 1.